A single sample is the source of the 16 T cell receptor beta chains below, sequenced in a study of CD8+ T cells in alopecia areata. RNA extraction and reverse transcription yielded cDNA as sequencing template. Sequencing was performed with immunoSEQ multiplex PCR; in TCRdb, only in-frame clones are kept and a portion is missing. The profile shows over 25,000 clones, more than 60% of them singletons. The sequencing input was NKG2D-low CD8+ T cells sorted from blood. These TCRs come from a human donor with alopecia areata.

This sequence joins TRBV7-8 and TRBJ2-7; TRBD1 matches 7 bases. Trimming took 2 bases from V and 2 from J; bases not matched to a gene: 6. This CDR3 is 15 amino acids long. Germline CDR1 and CDR2: SGHVS and FQNEAQ. The CDR3 sequence: CASSLLGGQAYEQYF. DNA for the CDR3: TGTGCCAGCAGCTTATTAGGTGGACAGGCCTACGAGCAGTACTTC.

This sequence joins TRBV7-2 and TRBJ2-4; D is ambiguous. V lost 1 base, J lost 14 bases, and 12 bases lay in between. CDR1 and CDR2 (germline): SGHTA, FQGNSA. CDR3 length: 12 residues. The CDR3 nucleotides read TGTGCCAGCAGCTTAGTGGGCCGGCCGGAGTACTTC. Residues: CASSLVGRPEYF.

This chain joins TRBV6-5 and TRBJ2-2, with a weak D call TRBD2 (6 bases). With 0 bases removed from V and 3 bases from J, the gap between germline ends came to 11 bases. Germline V gene lookup returns CDR1 MNHEY and CDR2 SVGAGI. The CDR3 length is 16 residues. The CDR3 here is CASSYSGGKDTGELFF. The CDR3 DNA sequence: TGTGCCAGCAGTTACTCGGGCGGGAAAGACACCGGGGAGCTGTTTTTT.

The chain recombines TRBV4-2 with TRBJ2-6; D might be TRBD2 (5 bases). The ends were cut back, 0 bases at V and 2 bases at J, with 8 bases in the middle. Germline CDR1 LGHNA, CDR2 YNFKEQ. This CDR3 region has 16 residues. As DNA, the CDR3 is TGTGCCAGCAGCCAAGATACGGGGACTGGGGCCAACGTCCTGACTTTC. Residues: CASSQDTGTGANVLTF.

The chain is built from TRBV2 and TRBJ2-1, with D hard to call. V was cut by 7 bases and J by 10 bases, with 5 bases left in between. CDR1 and CDR2 (germline): SNHLY, FYNNEI. The CDR3 has 9 amino acids. The CDR3 DNA reads as TGTGCCAGCACTTTCGAGCAGTTCTTC. It is translated as CASTFEQFF. Looking up the rest from reference TRBV2 and TRBJ2-1 gives the full variable domain: EPEVTQTPSHQVTQMGQEVILRCVPISNHLYFYWYRQILGQKVEFLVSFYNNEISEKSEIFDDQFSVERPDGSNFTLKIRSTKLEDSAMYFCASTFEQFFGPGTRLTVL.

J is TRBJ2-1 and V is TRBV7-2; 9 bases map to TRBD2. V trimming: 5 bases; J trimming: 3 bases; junction bases outside the gene matches: 11. The CDR3 has 17 residues. CDR1 SGHTA and CDR2 FQGNSA come from the germline V gene. The CDR3 DNA reads as TGTGCCAGCAGCCCCCGTGGGTTGCGGGAGGGCTACAATGAGCAGTTCTTC. Its protein product is CASSPRGLREGYNEQFF.

This clone was detected only a few times. The V call is TRBV28, the J call TRBJ2-5; D tentatively reads TRBD1 or TRBD2 (5 bases each). Germline V gene sequence: CDR1 MDHEN, CDR2 SYDVKM. V was trimmed by 6 bases and J by 5 bases, leaving 19 bases between them. The CDR3 totals 15 residues. CDR3 residues: CASSPMTQGGETQYF. The CDR3 coding sequence is TGTGCCAGCAGCCCCATGACCCAGGGCGGGGAGACCCAGTACTTC.

This chain joins TRBV7-3 and TRBJ2-6; D is perhaps TRBD1 (5 bases). This CDR3 contains 18 residues. Looked up from germline, CDR1 is SGHTA and CDR2 is FQGTGA. The germline V and J ends were trimmed by 1 base and 0 bases, with 13 bases remaining between them. As DNA, the CDR3 is TGTGCCAGCAGCTTAATCGGCAGGGTGGACTCTGGGGCCAACGTCCTGACTTTC. It specifies CASSLIGRVDSGANVLTF.

The chain couples TRBV28 to TRBJ2-5; D is undetermined. CDR3 length: 13 residues. The V gene lost 5 bases and the J gene lost 3 bases, with 10 bases spanning the gap. Germline V gives CDR1 MDHEN, CDR2 SYDVKM. The CDR3 reads CASSPSGEETQYF. CDR3 coding DNA: TGTGCCAGCAGTCCTAGTGGGGAAGAGACCCAGTACTTC.

This clone is a singleton in its sample. This chain links TRBV7-8 with TRBJ2-3; perhaps TRBD2 as D (5 bases). V was trimmed by 1 base and J by 6 bases, leaving 17 bases between them. The CDR3 is made up of 16 amino acids. Germline V gives CDR1 SGHVS, CDR2 FQNEAQ. The CDR3: CASSLVTPPERDTQYF. The DNA for the CDR3 is TGTGCCAGCAGCTTAGTAACCCCTCCGGAGCGGGATACGCAGTATTTT. The whole variable domain, filled in from reference TRBV7-8 and TRBJ2-3, reads GAGVSQSPRYKVAKRGQDVALRCDPISGHVSLFWYQQALGQGPEFLTYFQNEAQLDKSGLPSDRFFAERPEGSVSTLKIQRTQQEDSAVYLCASSLVTPPERDTQYFGPGTRLTVL.

This clone is a singleton in its sample. The V gene is TRBV7-6, the J gene TRBJ2-5, with 10 bases matching TRBD2. After removal of 5 bases from V and 5 bases from J, the junction contained 11 bases not matched to a gene. Germline lookup yields CDR1 SGHVS and CDR2 FNYEAQ. The CDR3 has 16 amino acids. CDR3 in DNA: TGTGCCAGCAGCCTAGGACTAGCGGCGACCGGGGAGACCCAGTACTTC. Protein product: CASSLGLAATGETQYF.

The chain employs TRBV29-1 and TRBJ2-7, with D tentatively TRBD1 (5 bases). CDR1 and CDR2 (germline): SQVTM, ANQGSEA. Trimming pared 6 bases from V and 2 bases from J, leaving 11 bases between. The CDR3 contains 12 residues. The CDR3 coding sequence is TGCAGCGTACGACAGTTTACCTACGAGCAGTACTTC. Translation gives CSVRQFTYEQYF.

This clone showed up just a few times. V is TRBV7-8 and J is TRBJ2-1; D remains unclear. Germline CDR1 SGHVS, CDR2 FQNEAQ. Trimming pared 4 bases from V and 0 bases from J, leaving 13 bases between. The CDR3 is 16 amino acids. The CDR3 sequence is CASSSQGVGSYNEQFF. CDR3 DNA: TGTGCCAGCAGCTCCCAAGGAGTGGGCTCCTACAATGAGCAGTTCTTC.

The rearrangement links TRBV6-5 to TRBJ2-7, with D perhaps matching TRBD2 (6 bases). CDR3 length: 14 amino acids. The V end lost 2 bases, the J end lost 2 bases, and 10 bases lay between the germline ends. From germline, CDR1 is MNHEY and CDR2 SVGAGI. In nucleotides, the CDR3 is TGTGCCAGCAGTTACCGCGGGGAGACCTACGAGCAGTACTTC. This codes for CASSYRGETYEQYF.

This clone was picked up a small number of times. The rearrangement links TRBV9 to TRBJ1-3, with 7 bases that match TRBD1. V shed 0 bases, J shed 1 base, and the junction held 4 bases outside the gene matches. The germline gives CDR1 SGDLS, CDR2 YYNGEE. The CDR3 has 16 amino acids. CDR3 DNA: TGTGCCAGCAGCGTAGAGGTCAGGGGGTCTGGAAACACCATATATTTT. Protein product: CASSVEVRGSGNTIYF.

The rearrangement links TRBV7-9 to TRBJ1-1, with unresolved D. The CDR3 is 14 residues long. The germline CDR1 and CDR2 sequences are SEHNR and FQNEAQ (reference sequence). The ends were cut back, 6 bases at V and 1 base at J, with 12 bases in the middle. CDR3 coding DNA: TGTGCCAGCAGAAACGGAGGGCAGAACACTGAAGCTTTCTTT. Translating gives CASRNGGQNTEAFF.